Sequencing of this T cell receptor beta chain was carried out in a study of chemoradiotherapy in HPV16-positive cancers. Regarding this clone: Its specificity is not known.

The germline V gene has CDR1 SGHDT and CDR2 YYEEEE. The V end was cut by 4 bases, the J end by 0 bases, with 7 bases between. The CDR3 spans 13 residues. Overall study findings and caveats: Only a couple of HPV16-positive patients supplied the functional HPV-specificity definition. During treatment, candidate HPV-specific clones and E7-related motifs expanded in tumor.

Sequencing used immunoSEQ multiplex PCR; TCRdb keeps in-frame clones, though not all of them. The table shows a few thousand clones, with more than 65% occurring only once. Over chemoradiotherapy, repertoires were sampled more than once. This clonotype was obtained from a human donor with HPV-associated anogenital cancer. This sequence joins TRBV5-6 and TRBJ1-1; D unresolved. Here the sequenced sample was tumor tissue, taken from a patient who underwent chemoradiotherapy. CDR3 DNA: TGTGCCAGCAGCCCAGGACTGAACACTGAAGCTTTCTTT. Its protein is CASSPGLNTEAFF.